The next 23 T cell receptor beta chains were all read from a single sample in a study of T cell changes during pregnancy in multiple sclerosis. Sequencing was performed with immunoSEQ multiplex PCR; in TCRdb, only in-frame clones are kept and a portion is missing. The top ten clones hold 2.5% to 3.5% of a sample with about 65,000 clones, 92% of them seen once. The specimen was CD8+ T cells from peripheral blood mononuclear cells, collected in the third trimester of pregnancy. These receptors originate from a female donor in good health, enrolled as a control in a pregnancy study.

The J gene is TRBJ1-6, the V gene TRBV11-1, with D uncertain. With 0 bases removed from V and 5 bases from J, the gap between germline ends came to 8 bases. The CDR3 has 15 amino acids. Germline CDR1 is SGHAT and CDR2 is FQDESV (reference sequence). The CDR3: CASSLALSDNSPLHF. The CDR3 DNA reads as TGTGCCAGCAGCTTAGCCCTTTCGGATAATTCACCCCTCCACTTT.

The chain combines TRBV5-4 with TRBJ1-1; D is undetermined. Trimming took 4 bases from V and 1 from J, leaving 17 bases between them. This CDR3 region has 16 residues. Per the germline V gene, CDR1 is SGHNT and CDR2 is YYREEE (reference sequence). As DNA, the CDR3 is TGTGCCAGCAGCCGACCCCTCGACTTAACGAACACTGAAGCTTTCTTT. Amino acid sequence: CASSRPLDLTNTEAFF. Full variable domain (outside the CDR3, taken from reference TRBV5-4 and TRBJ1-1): ETGVTQSPTHLIKTRGQQVTLRCSSQSGHNTVSWYQQALGQGPQFIFQYYREEENGRGNFPPRFSGLQFPNYSSELNVNALELDDSALYLCASSRPLDLTNTEAFFGQGTRLTVV.

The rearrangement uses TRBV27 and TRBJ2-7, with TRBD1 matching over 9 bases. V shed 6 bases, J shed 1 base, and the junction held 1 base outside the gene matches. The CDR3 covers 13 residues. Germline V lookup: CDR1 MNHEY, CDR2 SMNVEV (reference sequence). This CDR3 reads CASRGQGSYEQYF. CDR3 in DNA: TGTGCCAGCAGAGGACAGGGGTCCTACGAGCAGTACTTC.

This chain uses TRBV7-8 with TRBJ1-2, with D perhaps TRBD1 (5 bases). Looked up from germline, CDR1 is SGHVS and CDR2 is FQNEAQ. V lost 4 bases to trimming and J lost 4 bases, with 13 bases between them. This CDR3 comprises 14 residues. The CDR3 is CASSSRGDSYGYTF. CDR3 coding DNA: TGTGCCAGCAGCTCACGTGGGGACTCCTATGGCTACACCTTC.

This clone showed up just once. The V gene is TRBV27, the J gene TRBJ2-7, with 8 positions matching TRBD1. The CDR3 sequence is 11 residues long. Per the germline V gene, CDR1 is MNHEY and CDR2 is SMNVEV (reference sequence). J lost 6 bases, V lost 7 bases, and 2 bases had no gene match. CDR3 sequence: CASTRGREQYF. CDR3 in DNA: TGTGCCAGCACCAGGGGGCGCGAGCAGTACTTC.

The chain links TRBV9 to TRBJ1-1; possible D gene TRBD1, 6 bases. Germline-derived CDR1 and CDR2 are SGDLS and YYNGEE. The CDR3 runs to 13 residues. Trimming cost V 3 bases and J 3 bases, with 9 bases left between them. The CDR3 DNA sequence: TGTGCCAGCAGCGCGGGACATCACACTGAAGCTTTCTTT. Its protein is CASSAGHHTEAFF.

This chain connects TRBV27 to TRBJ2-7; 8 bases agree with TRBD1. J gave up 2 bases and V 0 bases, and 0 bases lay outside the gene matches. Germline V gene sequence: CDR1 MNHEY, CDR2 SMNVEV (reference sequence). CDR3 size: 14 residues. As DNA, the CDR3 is TGTGCCAGCAGTTTATCACAGGGGGCCTACGAGCAGTACTTC. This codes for CASSLSQGAYEQYF.

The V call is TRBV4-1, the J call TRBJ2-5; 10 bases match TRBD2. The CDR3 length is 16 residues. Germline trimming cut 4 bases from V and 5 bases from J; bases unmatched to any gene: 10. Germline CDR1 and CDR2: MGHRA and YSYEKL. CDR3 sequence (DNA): TGCGCCAGCAGCCCTGTGAGCGGGGGGGCCCGGGAGACCCAGTACTTC. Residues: CASSPVSGGARETQYF.

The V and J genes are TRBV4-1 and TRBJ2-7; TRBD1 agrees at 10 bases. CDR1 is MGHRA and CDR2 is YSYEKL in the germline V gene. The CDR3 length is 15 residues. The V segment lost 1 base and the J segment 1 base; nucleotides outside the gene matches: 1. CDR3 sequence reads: CASSQVGQGSYEQYF. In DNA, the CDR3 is TGCGCCAGCAGCCAAGTGGGACAGGGGTCCTACGAGCAGTACTTC.

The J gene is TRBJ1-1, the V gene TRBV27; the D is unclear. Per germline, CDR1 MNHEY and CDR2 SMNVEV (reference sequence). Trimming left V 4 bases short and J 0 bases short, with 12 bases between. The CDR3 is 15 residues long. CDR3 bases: TGTGCCAGCAGTTCCAACTACGATTTGAACACTGAAGCTTTCTTT. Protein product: CASSSNYDLNTEAFF.

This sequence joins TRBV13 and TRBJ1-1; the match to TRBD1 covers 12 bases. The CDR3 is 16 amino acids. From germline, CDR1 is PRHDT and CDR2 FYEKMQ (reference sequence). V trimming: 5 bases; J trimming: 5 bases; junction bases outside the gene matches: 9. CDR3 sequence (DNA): TGTGCCAGCAGCCCGACCGGGACAGGGGGCTGGACTGAAGCTTTCTTT. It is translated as CASSPTGTGGWTEAFF.

The CDR3 nucleotides are TGTGCCAGCAGTTACAGGGGGACCGGGGAGCTGTTTTTT. Translating gives CASSYRGTGELFF. This sequence joins TRBV6-5 and TRBJ2-2; tentative D call: TRBD1 (6 bases). The ends were cut back, 2 bases at V and 5 bases at J, with 6 bases in the middle. The V gene's germline CDR1 is MNHEY and CDR2 SVGAGI. The CDR3 sequence is 13 residues long.

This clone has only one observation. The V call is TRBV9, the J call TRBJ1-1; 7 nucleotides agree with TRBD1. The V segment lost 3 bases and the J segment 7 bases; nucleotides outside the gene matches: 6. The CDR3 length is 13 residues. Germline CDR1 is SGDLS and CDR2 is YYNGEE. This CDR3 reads CASSEKGAGEAFF. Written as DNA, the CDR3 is TGTGCCAGCAGCGAAAAGGGGGCGGGTGAAGCTTTCTTT.

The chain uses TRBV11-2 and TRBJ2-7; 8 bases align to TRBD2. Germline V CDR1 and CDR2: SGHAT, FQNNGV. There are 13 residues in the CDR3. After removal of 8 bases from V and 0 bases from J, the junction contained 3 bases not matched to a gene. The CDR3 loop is CASGREGSYEQYF. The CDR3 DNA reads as TGTGCCAGCGGCCGGGAGGGCTCCTACGAGCAGTACTTC.

The CDR3 loop is CASSHQAGGGNNEQFF. The CDR3 DNA sequence: TGCGCCAGCAGCCACCAAGCTGGCGGGGGTAACAATGAGCAGTTCTTC. The chain uses TRBV4-1 and TRBJ2-1; 7 bases map to TRBD2. The CDR3 loop spans 16 amino acids. V trimming: 3 bases; J trimming: 5 bases; junction bases outside the gene matches: 10. Germline lookup yields CDR1 MGHRA and CDR2 YSYEKL.

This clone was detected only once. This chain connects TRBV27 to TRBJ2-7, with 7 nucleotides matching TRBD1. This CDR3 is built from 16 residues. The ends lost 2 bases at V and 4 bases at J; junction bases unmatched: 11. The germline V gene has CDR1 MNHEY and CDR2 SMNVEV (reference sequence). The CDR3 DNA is TGTGCCAGCAGTTTAGATGTTGGGGGACAGACGTACGAGCAGTACTTC. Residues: CASSLDVGGQTYEQYF.

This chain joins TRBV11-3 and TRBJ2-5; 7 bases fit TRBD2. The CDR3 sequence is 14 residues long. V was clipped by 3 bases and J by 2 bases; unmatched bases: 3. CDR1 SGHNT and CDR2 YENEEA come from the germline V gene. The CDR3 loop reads CASSLGGVQETQYF. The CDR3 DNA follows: TGTGCCAGCAGCTTGGGGGGGGTACAAGAGACCCAGTACTTC.

CDR3 residues: CASGRGDEQYF. The CDR3 DNA reads as TGTGCCAGCGGAAGGGGCGACGAGCAGTACTTC. This rearrangement joins TRBV9 to TRBJ2-7, with D possibly TRBD1 on 5 matching bases. The CDR3 has 11 amino acids. V lost 7 bases and J lost 5, with 10 bases in between. CDR1 and CDR2 from the germline V gene are SGDLS and YYNGEE.

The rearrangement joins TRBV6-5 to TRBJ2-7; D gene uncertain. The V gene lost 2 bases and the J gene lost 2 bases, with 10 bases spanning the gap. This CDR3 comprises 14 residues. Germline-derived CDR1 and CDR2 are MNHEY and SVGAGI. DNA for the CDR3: TGTGCCAGCAGTTACCACAGAAACGCCTACGAGCAGTACTTC. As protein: CASSYHRNAYEQYF.

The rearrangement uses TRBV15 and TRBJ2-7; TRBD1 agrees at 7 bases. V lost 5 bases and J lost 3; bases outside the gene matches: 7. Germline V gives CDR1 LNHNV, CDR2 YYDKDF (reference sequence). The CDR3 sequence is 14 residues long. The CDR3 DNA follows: TGTGCCACCAGCCCCGGGACAGAGGTCTACGAGCAGTACTTC. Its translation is CATSPGTEVYEQYF. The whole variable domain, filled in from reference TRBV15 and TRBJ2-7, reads DAMVIQNPRYQVTQFGKPVTLSCSQTLNHNVMYWYQQKSSQAPKLLFHYYDKDFNNEADTPDNFQSRRPNTSFCFLDIRSPGLGDTAMYLCATSPGTEVYEQYFGPGTRLTVT.

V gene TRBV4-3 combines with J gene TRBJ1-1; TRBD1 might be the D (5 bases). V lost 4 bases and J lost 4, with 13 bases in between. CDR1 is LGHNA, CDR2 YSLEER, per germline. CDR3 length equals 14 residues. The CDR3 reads CASSPGTGTTEAFF. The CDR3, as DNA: TGCGCCAGCAGCCCCGGGACTGGGACCACTGAAGCTTTCTTT.

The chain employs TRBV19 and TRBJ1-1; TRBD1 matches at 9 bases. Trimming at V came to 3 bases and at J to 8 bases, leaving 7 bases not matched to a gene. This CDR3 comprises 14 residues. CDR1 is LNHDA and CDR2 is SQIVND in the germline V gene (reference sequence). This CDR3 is CASSMEQGAWEAFF. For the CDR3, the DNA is TGTGCCAGTAGTATGGAACAGGGGGCGTGGGAAGCTTTCTTT.

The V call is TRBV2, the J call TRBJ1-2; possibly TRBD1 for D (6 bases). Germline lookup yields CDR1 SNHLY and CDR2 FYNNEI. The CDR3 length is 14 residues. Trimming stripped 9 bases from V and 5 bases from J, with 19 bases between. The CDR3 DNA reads TGTGCCAGTTCTGGAGAGACAGGAGATTATGGCTACACCTTC. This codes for CASSGETGDYGYTF. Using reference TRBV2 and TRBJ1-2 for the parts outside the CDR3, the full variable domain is EPEVTQTPSHQVTQMGQEVILRCVPISNHLYFYWYRQILGQKVEFLVSFYNNEISEKSEIFDDQFSVERPDGSNFTLKIRSTKLEDSAMYFCASSGETGDYGYTFGSGTRLTVV.